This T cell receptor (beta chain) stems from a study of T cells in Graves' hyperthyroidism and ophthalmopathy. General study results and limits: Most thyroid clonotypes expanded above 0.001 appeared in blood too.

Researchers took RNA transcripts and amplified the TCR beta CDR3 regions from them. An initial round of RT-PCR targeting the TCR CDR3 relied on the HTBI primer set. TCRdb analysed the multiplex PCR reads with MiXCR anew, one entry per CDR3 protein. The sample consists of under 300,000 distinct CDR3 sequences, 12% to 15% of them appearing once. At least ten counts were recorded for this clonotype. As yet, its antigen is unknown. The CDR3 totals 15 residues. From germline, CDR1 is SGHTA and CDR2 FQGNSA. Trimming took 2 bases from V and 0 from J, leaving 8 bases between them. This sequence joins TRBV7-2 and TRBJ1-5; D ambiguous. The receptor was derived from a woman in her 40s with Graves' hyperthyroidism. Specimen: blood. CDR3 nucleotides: TGTGCCAGCAGCTTATCGGCACATAGCAATCAGCCCCAGCATTTT. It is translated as CASSLSAHSNQPQHF.